The 7 T cell receptor beta chains listed next were all sequenced from one sample in a study of cytomegalovirus exposure and HLA in healthy donors. Researchers ran the PCR with 60 Vbeta and 13 Jbeta primers. Profiling relied on immunoSEQ multiplex PCR, and the TCRdb table lists in-frame clones only, not all of them. This table holds more than 80,000 clones, approximately 80% found once. Sequencing input: PBMCs. The receptors here all came from a man in his forties or fifties in good health and CMV-seronegative.

The chain has TRBV2 and TRBJ1-5; 8 bases are shared with TRBD1. The germline V gene encodes CDR1 SNHLY and CDR2 FYNNEI. CDR3 length: 16 residues. V was pared by 6 bases and J by 2 bases, with 9 bases of the junction left unmatched. The CDR3 DNA reads TGTGCCAGCAGCACGACTAGACAGGGGCGCAATCAGCCCCAGCATTTT. Translation: CASSTTRQGRNQPQHF.

The rearrangement links TRBV6-6 to TRBJ2-1; 9 positions agree with TRBD2. Trimming cost V 10 bases and J 3 bases; bases outside gene matches: 4. The germline V gene has CDR1 MNHNY and CDR2 SVGAGI (reference sequence). The CDR3 contains 13 residues. The CDR3 reads CATQRGDYNEQFF. The CDR3 nucleotides are TGTGCCACCCAGCGGGGGGACTACAATGAGCAGTTCTTC.

The rearrangement uses TRBV27 and TRBJ2-5, with D unclear. Trimming stripped 5 bases from V and 5 bases from J, with 12 bases between. In germline, CDR1 is MNHEY, CDR2 SMNVEV (reference sequence). CDR3 length: 13 residues. CDR3: CASSLEVAETQYF. CDR3 DNA: TGTGCCAGCAGTCTCGAGGTGGCGGAGACCCAGTACTTC.

The chain couples TRBV19 to TRBJ1-2; D is possibly TRBD1 (5 bases). This CDR3 is built from 13 residues. The V end was cut by 5 bases, the J end by 8 bases, with 15 bases between. Looked up from germline, CDR1 is LNHDA and CDR2 is SQIVND (reference sequence). The CDR3 coding sequence is TGTGCCAGTAGTTTGGCGGGGCCAGGGGGCTACACCTTC. Translation: CASSLAGPGGYTF.

This clone has just a few counts. The rearrangement uses TRBV4-3 and TRBJ2-7; D unresolved. Germline V gene data show CDR1 as LGHNA and CDR2 as YSLEER. The CDR3 covers 15 residues. Trimming pared 0 bases from V and 3 bases from J, leaving 12 bases between. The CDR3 DNA reads TGCGCCAGCAGCCAAGATCTCGAGGCTAGCTACGAGCAGTACTTC. Encoded protein: CASSQDLEASYEQYF.

V usage is TRBV27 and J usage is TRBJ2-5; 10 nucleotides align to TRBD2. Trimming at V came to 5 bases and at J to 2 bases, leaving 8 bases not matched to a gene. The CDR3 extends over 16 amino acids. The germline gives CDR1 MNHEY, CDR2 SMNVEV (reference sequence). The CDR3 region is CASSRYSGGPQETQYF. The CDR3 DNA sequence: TGTGCCAGCAGTCGCTATAGCGGGGGGCCACAAGAGACCCAGTACTTC.

The chain employs TRBV4-2 and TRBJ2-7, with 12 bases lining up with TRBD1. The CDR3 sequence is 17 residues long. Trimming took 1 base from V and 6 from J; bases not matched to a gene: 10. Germline-derived CDR1 and CDR2 are LGHNA and YNFKEQ. The CDR3 region has the DNA TGTGCCAGCAGCCAAGGGTCCGGGGACAGGGGGCTTGGCGAGCAGTACTTC. Protein product: CASSQGSGDRGLGEQYF.